In its sample, the clone carrying this TCR beta chain was seen many times. What it binds is unknown. The entry originates in a study of T-cell reconstitution after alpha-beta-depleted transplantation in children. Study-wide points: T-cell numbers and diversity one year post-transplant derived largely from freshly generated T cells. There were some patients whose high TCRbeta diversity at day 60 came from surviving recipient T cells and thymic progenitors.

The authors prepared the TCRbeta library with unique molecular identifiers. TCRdb processed the PCR reads anew with MiXCR; each CDR3 protein has one entry. In the table there are 350,000 to 500,000 distinct CDR3 sequences, around two fifths of which are singletons. Trimming stripped 0 bases from V and 3 bases from J, with 13 bases between. Germline V gene sequence: CDR1 SGHRS, CDR2 YFSETQ. The CDR3 loop spans 15 amino acids. The sequence was obtained from a girl aged 2 to 9 with aplastic anemia, due to receive a stem cell transplant. Here the sequenced sample was PBMCs, taken before TCRalphabeta/CD19-depleted stem cell transplant. This chain uses TRBV5-1 with TRBJ2-7, with a possible D match to TRBD1 (5 bases). The CDR3 sequence is CASSLGDSFVYEQYF. For the CDR3, the DNA is TGCGCCAGCAGCTTGGGAGACAGCTTCGTCTACGAGCAGTACTTC. Complete variable domain (other parts from reference TRBV5-1 and TRBJ2-7): KAGVTQTPRYLIKTRGQQVTLSCSPISGHRSVSWYQQTPGQGLQFLFEYFSETQRNKGNFPGRFSGRQFSNSRSEMNVSTLELGDSALYLCASSLGDSFVYEQYFGPGTRLTVT.